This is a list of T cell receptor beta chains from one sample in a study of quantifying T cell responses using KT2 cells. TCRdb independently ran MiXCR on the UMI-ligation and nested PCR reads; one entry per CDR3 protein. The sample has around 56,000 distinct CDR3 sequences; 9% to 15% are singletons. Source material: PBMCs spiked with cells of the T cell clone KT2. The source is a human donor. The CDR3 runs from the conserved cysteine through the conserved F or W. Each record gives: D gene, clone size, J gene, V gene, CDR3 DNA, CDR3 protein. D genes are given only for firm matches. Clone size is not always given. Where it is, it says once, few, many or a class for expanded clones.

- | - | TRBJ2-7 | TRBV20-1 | TGCAGTGCTCGACAGTCCTACGAGCAGTACTTC | CSARQSYEQYF
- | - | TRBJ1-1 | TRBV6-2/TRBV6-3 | TGTGCCAGCAGTTATTCAGGGGAAGGCACTGAAGCTTTCTTT | CASSYSGEGTEAFF
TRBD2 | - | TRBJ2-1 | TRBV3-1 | TGTGCCAGCAGCCCTAGCGGGGGGGCCCCTGAGCAGTTCTTC | CASSPSGGAPEQFF
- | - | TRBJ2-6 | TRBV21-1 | TGTGCCAGCAGCGCCAGCTCTGGGGCCAACGTCCTGACTTTC | CASSASSGANVLTF
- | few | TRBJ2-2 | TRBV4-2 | TGTGCCAGCAGCCAAGGGGCAGCGCGTTCAGAGAACACCGGGGAGCTGTTTTTT | CASSQGAARSENTGELFF
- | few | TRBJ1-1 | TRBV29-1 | TGCAGCGTTGAAAGGGGGGCGGAGACTGAAGCTTTCTTT | CSVERGAETEAFF
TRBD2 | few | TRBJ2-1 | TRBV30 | TGTGCCTGGGCGGGAGGACCCTACAATGAGCAGTTCTTC | CAWAGGPYNEQFF
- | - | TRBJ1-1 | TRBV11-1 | TGTGCCAGCAGCTTAGTCCCAGGAAGAGACACTGAAGCTTTCTTT | CASSLVPGRDTEAFF
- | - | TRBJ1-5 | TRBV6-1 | TGTGCCAGCAGAGCCCAGGGTAGCCTCAATCAGCCCCAGCATTTT | CASRAQGSLNQPQHF
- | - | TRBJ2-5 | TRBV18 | TGTGCCAGCTCACACAGTGGGACTCCCGGCGTGGCCCAGTACTTC | CASSHSGTPGVAQYF
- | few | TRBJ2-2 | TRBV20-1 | TGCAGTGCTAGAGATGGGGCCAGGGCTAGAAACACCGGGGAGCTGTTTTTT | CSARDGARARNTGELFF
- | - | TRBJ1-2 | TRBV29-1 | TGCAGCGTTGAGTTTGGTGGTCCCCGTGGCTACAACTTC | CSVEFGGPRGYNF
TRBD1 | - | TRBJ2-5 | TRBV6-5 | TGTGCCAGCAGACGGGACAGGGGAGAGACCCAGTACTTC | CASRRDRGETQYF
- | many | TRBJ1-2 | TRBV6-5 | TGTGCCAGCTCTCCCGACAGGTGGAACTATGGCTACACCTTC | CASSPDRWNYGYTF
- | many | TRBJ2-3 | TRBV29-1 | TGCAGCGTTAGGGGGGGAACAGATACGCAGTATTTT | CSVRGGTDTQYF
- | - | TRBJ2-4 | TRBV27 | TGTGCCAGCAGCCATGGTACTGGCCGGCGCAAAAACATTCAGTACTTC | CASSHGTGRRKNIQYF
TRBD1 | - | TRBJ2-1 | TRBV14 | TGTGCCAGCAGCCAAGATTTCGGGACAGTCCACAATGAGCAGTTCTTC | CASSQDFGTVHNEQFF
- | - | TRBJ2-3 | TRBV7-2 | TGTGCCAGCAGCCATGCACTCCGCTACACAGATACGCAGTATTTT | CASSHALRYTDTQYF
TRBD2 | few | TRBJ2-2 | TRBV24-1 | TGTGCCACCTCAGCGGGAGGTACGCGGGGCGGGGAGCTGTTTTTT | CATSAGGTRGGELFF
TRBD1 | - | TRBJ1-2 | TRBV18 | TGTGCCAGCTCAGATACAGGGGGTGTCTATGGCTACACCTTC | CASSDTGGVYGYTF
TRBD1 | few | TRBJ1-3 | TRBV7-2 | TGTGCCAGCAGCTTCAGGGGGCCTGGAAACACCATATATTTT | CASSFRGPGNTIYF
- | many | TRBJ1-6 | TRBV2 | TGTGCCAGCACGGAAGAATCTACCCCTAATTCACCCCTCCACTTT | CASTEESTPNSPLHF
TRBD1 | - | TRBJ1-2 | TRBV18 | TGTGCCAGCTCACCACGGACAGGGAATGGCTACACCTTC | CASSPRTGNGYTF
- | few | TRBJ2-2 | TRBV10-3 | TGTGCCATCAGTGAGTCAGGGCGGACCGGGGAGCTGTTTTTT | CAISESGRTGELFF
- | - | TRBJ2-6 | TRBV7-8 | TGTGCCAGCAGCTTGTGGGGGAGTGGGGCCAACGTCCTGACTTTC | CASSLWGSGANVLTF
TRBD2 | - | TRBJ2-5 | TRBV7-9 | TGCCGGACGTCAGGGCTAGCGGGGAGATCACAAGAGACCCAGTACTTC | CRTSGLAGRSQETQYF
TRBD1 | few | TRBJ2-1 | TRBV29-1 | TGCAGCGTTGGGGGGGACAGGGACAATGAGCAGTTCTTC | CSVGGDRDNEQFF
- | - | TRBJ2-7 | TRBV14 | TGTGCCAGCAGCCAAATCGGGGACCGGGCACGCGGACCCTCCTGGATCTCCTACGAGCAGTACTTC | CASSQIGDRARGPSWISYEQYF
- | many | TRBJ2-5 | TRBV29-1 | TGCAGCGGGAGACGGACACCTGGCGAGACCCAGTACTTC | CSGRRTPGETQYF
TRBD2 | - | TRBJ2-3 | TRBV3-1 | TGTGCCAGCAGCCAAGTACTAGCGGGGGGTGTGGATACGCAGTATTTT | CASSQVLAGGVDTQYF
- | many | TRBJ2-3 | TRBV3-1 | TGTGCCAGCAGACAAGAGCCGACGACAGATACGCAGTATTTT | CASRQEPTTDTQYF
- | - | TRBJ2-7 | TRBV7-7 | TGTGCTAGCAGCTTAGAAATTCCAGCGGCAGCCTACGAGCAGTACTTC | CASSLEIPAAAYEQYF
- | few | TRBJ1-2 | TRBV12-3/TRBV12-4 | TGTGCCAGCAGTGGGAGGGTCACCTATGGCTACACCTTC | CASSGRVTYGYTF
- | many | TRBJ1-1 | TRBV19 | TGTGCCAGTAGGACAACAGGGATCGCTGAAGCTTTCTTT | CASRTTGIAEAFF
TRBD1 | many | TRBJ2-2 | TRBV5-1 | TGCGCCAGCAGTACACAGGGGTTCACCGGGGAGCTGTTTTTT | CASSTQGFTGELFF
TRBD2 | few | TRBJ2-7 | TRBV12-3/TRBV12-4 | TGTGCCAGCAGTCCCCCAGCGGGAGGGTCGACTAGGGAGCAGTACTTC | CASSPPAGGSTREQYF
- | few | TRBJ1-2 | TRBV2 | TGTGCCAGCAGTGGGTTCCGGGACAACCCCTATGGCTACACCTTC | CASSGFRDNPYGYTF
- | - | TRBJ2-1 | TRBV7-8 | TGTGCCAGCAGGGCTCCCTCCTACAATGAGCAGTTCTTC | CASRAPSYNEQFF
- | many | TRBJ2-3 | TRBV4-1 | TGCGCCAGCAGCCAAGCATTTAGCACAGATACGCAGTATTTT | CASSQAFSTDTQYF
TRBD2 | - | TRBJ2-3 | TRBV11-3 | TGTGCCAGCAGCTCGACTAGCGGGGGGAGCACAGATACGCAGTATTTT | CASSSTSGGSTDTQYF
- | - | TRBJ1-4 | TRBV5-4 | TGTGCCAGCAGCTTGCCGGGCCCGGGTTTCGAAAAACTGTTTTTT | CASSLPGPGFEKLFF
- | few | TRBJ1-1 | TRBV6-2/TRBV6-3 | TGTGCCAGCAGTTACGTGACACTGAACACTGAAGCTTTCTTT | CASSYVTLNTEAFF
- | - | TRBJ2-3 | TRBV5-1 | TGCGCCAGCAGAGGCAGGGAGTTCACAGATACGCAGTATTTT | CASRGREFTDTQYF
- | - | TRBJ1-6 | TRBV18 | TGTGCCAGCTCACGGACTGGGGTTTCACCCCTCCACTTT | CASSRTGVSPLHF
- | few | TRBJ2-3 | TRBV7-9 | TGTGCCAGCATCTTGTTCCCTAGCACAGATACGCAGTATTTT | CASILFPSTDTQYF
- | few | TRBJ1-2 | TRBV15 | TGTGCCACCAGCAGAGATCGTACAGGAAACTATGGCTACACCTTC | CATSRDRTGNYGYTF
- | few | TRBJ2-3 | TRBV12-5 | TGTGCTAGTGGTTTGGTAGTGGTGACTAGGAGGGGGTTTTTCGAGACAGATACGCAGTATTTT | CASGLVVVTRRGFFETDTQYF
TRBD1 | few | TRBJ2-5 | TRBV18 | TGTGCCAGCTCACCGGCGACGGGACAGGGGGAACAAGAGACCCAGTACTTC | CASSPATGQGEQETQYF
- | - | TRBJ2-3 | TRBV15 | TGTGCCACCAGCAGAGATATAAGGGCAACAGATACGCAGTATTTT | CATSRDIRATDTQYF
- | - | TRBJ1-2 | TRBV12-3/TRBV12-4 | TGTGCCAGCAGACAGACAGATGGCTACACCTTC | CASRQTDGYTF
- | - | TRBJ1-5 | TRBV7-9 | TGTGCCAGCAGCTTAGGTTCCGGGCCCACGGGCCATAGCAATCAGCCCCAGCATTTT | CASSLGSGPTGHSNQPQHF
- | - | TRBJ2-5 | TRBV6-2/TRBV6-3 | TGTGCCAGCAGTACTCGGGACACTTGGTACCAAGAGACCCAGTACTTC | CASSTRDTWYQETQYF
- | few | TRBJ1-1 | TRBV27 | TGTGCCAGCACCCCGGGAGGCCTGAACACTGAAGCTTTCTTT | CASTPGGLNTEAFF